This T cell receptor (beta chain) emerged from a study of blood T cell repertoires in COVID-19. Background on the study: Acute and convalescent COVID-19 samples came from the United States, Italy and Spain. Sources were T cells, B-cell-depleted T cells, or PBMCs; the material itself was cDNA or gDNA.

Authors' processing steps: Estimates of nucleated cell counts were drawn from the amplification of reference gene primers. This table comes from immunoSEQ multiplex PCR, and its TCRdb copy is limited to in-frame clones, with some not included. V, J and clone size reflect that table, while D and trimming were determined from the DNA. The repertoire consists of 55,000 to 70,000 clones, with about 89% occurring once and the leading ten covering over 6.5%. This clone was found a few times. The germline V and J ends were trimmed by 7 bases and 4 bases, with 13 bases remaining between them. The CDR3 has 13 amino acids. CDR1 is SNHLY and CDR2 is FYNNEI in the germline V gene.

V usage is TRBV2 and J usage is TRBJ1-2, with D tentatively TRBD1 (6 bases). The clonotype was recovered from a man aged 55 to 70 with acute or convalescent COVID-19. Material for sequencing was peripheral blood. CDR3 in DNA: TGTGCCAGCATCCTTGGGGGCGGCTATGGCTACACCTTC. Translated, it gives CASILGGGYGYTF. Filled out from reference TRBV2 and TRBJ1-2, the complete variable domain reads EPEVTQTPSHQVTQMGQEVILRCVPISNHLYFYWYRQILGQKVEFLVSFYNNEISEKSEIFDDQFSVERPDGSNFTLKIRSTKLEDSAMYFCASILGGGYGYTFGSGTRLTVV.